The clone carrying this TCR beta chain was seen only a few times. This entry comes from a study of early T cells in non-severe SARS-CoV-2 infection. Study information: Unsorted whole-blood RNA was sequenced in bulk, leaving chains unpaired.

MiXCR was run by TCRdb on the 5' RACE reads, yielding one entry per CDR3 protein. The profile shows approximately 65,000 distinct CDR3 sequences, around 9.9% of them singletons. Sequenced input: whole blood. This receptor was obtained from an adult who was a healthcare worker with PCR-confirmed SARS-CoV-2 infection or an uninfected control (not recorded which).

CDR3 residues: CASSYLGGKADEQFF. The CDR3 DNA follows: TGTGCCAGCAGCTATTTAGGAGGGAAGGCGGATGAGCAGTTCTTC. The V call is TRBV11-2, the J call TRBJ2-1, with a possible D match to TRBD2 (6 bases). V was trimmed by 4 bases and J by 8 bases, leaving 18 bases between them. This CDR3 is 15 amino acids long. Germline CDR1 and CDR2: SGHAT and FQNNGV.